The present T cell receptor beta chain was sequenced within a study of cytotoxic CD8 clonotypes in ibrutinib-treated CLL. Study summary: Patients attained 24 partial and 2 complete responses; at median 68 months, approximately 15 remained remitted while about twelve progressed. Study-level findings and limits: Clonality measured at baseline exceeded age-matched healthy donors, tracking circulating CD8+ T-cell counts.

About 2.1 micrograms of genomic DNA (from cryopreserved PBMCs) were used for TCR beta libraries. Profiling relied on immunoSEQ multiplex PCR, and the TCRdb table lists in-frame clones only, not all of them. The table lists about 300,000 clones, roughly four fifths of them singletons, with 5.6% in the top ten. Remarks on this clone: The antigen remains unidentified.

Germline V lookup: CDR1 KGHSH, CDR2 LQKENI. V dropped 5 bases and J dropped 6 bases, with 10 bases sitting between them. The length of the CDR3 is 13 residues. This TCR came from a human donor with chronic lymphocytic leukemia. This chain joins TRBV18 and TRBJ1-4; TRBD1 might be the D (6 bases). The input for sequencing was PBMCs, taken at disease progression, from a patient treated with ibrutinib. CDR3 protein: CASSDRGHEKLFF. Here the CDR3 DNA reads TGTGCCAGCTCAGACCGGGGGCATGAAAAACTGTTTTTT.